The 14 T cell receptor beta chains below come from one sample, sequenced in a study of identical twins. MiXCR, run by TCRdb on the 5' RACE reads, gives a single entry per CDR3 protein. The data hold about 920,000 distinct CDR3 sequences, with roughly an eighth observed a single time. These records were also assigned to another study, of yellow fever vaccine responses in identical twins.

The sample taken for sequencing was PBMCs. Receptor source: a woman aged 18-29 years in good health.

Only a few counts were recorded for this clonotype. V is TRBV7-6 and J is TRBJ2-7; D unresolved. Trimming stripped 5 bases from V and 6 bases from J, with 17 bases between. The germline V gene encodes CDR1 SGHVS and CDR2 FNYEAQ. CDR3 length equals 14 residues. CDR3 region: CASSPSSVWGEQYF. CDR3 in DNA: TGTGCCAGCAGCCCGTCCTCGGTCTGGGGCGAGCAGTACTTC.

The chain has TRBV12-3 or TRBV12-4 and TRBJ1-4; 7 positions match TRBD1. V shed 6 bases and J 7 bases; nucleotides not matched to a gene: 5. The CDR3 totals 13 residues. The CDR3 is CASRKGQSEKLFF. In nucleotides, the CDR3 is TGTGCCAGCAGGAAGGGACAGTCTGAAAAACTGTTTTTT.

This chain links TRBV12-3 or TRBV12-4 with TRBJ2-1; 8 bases are shared with TRBD1. The CDR3 is 15 residues long. The trim removed 7 bases at V and 8 bases at J, leaving 13 bases unmatched. The CDR3 bases are TGTGCCAGCACCTCGAGCAGGGGGCGAATCTATGAGCAGTTCTTC. Residues: CASTSSRGRIYEQFF.

V usage is TRBV10-3 and J usage is TRBJ2-1; 7 nucleotides line up with TRBD1. The germline V gene encodes CDR1 ENHRY and CDR2 SYGVKD. The V and J ends lost 5 bases and 4 bases, in that order; junction bases with no gene match: 8. The CDR3 sequence is 15 residues long. CDR3 amino acids: CAISRQGAAYNEQFF. The CDR3 DNA reads as TGTGCCATCAGTCGACAGGGTGCCGCTTACAATGAGCAGTTCTTC.

The V call is TRBV10-3, the J call TRBJ2-1; D remains ambiguous. Germline CDR1 is ENHRY and CDR2 is SYGVKD. V was clipped by 3 bases and J by 4 bases, with 13 bases between them. The CDR3 is 15 residues long. CDR3: CAISDEQIQYNEQFF. The CDR3 coding sequence is TGTGCCATCAGTGACGAACAGATACAATACAATGAGCAGTTCTTC.

This clonotype was found many times. The chain has TRBV7-8 and TRBJ1-4; a possible D gene is TRBD1 (5 bases). CDR1 is SGHVS, CDR2 FQNEAQ, per germline. The CDR3 totals 15 residues. Trimming removed 5 bases from V and 7 bases from J, with 17 bases in between. The CDR3 DNA sequence: TGTGCCAGCAGCACCGTGGGGGGTGACTCTGAAAAACTGTTTTTT. It is translated as CASSTVGGDSEKLFF.

This clonotype was seen a few times. The chain carries TRBV4-1 and TRBJ2-7, with TRBD2 matching over 7 bases. Germline V gene data show CDR1 as MGHRA and CDR2 as YSYEKL. After removal of 1 base from V and 1 base from J, the junction contained 10 bases not matched to a gene. This CDR3 region has 17 residues. CDR3 DNA sequence: TGCGCCAGCAGCCAAGCGGCTAGGGGCGGGAGTTCCTACGAGCAGTACTTC. It yields the protein CASSQAARGGSSYEQYF.

In this sample, this clonotype turned up many times. The chain is built from TRBV12-3 or TRBV12-4 and TRBJ1-1; D is undetermined. The CDR3 has 14 residues. Between the trimmed V and J ends, which lost 3 bases and 1 base, there was a span of 9 bases. The CDR3 reads CASSFIRTNTEAFF. In DNA form, the CDR3 reads TGTGCCAGCAGTTTTATCCGGACGAACACTGAAGCTTTCTTT.

This clonotype came up a few times. The genes are TRBV12-3 or TRBV12-4 and TRBJ2-5; a weak D match, TRBD1 (5 bases). The V and J ends lost 7 bases and 4 bases respectively, with 22 bases between them. This CDR3 has 16 amino acids. The CDR3 reads CASTIGASRAAETQYF. The CDR3 DNA reads as TGTGCCAGCACCATTGGGGCCAGTAGGGCGGCAGAGACCCAGTACTTC.

This clonotype was counted between two and nine times. The J gene is TRBJ2-7, the V gene TRBV20-1, with 8 bases lining up with TRBD2. This CDR3 is built from 14 residues. With 5 bases clipped from V and 0 bases from J, the junction kept 6 bases outside the gene matches. Germline loops: CDR1 DFQATT, CDR2 SNEGSKA (reference sequence). The CDR3 sequence is CSARGRISSYEQYF. CDR3 sequence (DNA): TGCAGTGCTCGCGGGAGGATTAGCTCCTACGAGCAGTACTTC.

V is TRBV6-2 or TRBV6-3 and J is TRBJ1-5; D is undetermined. This CDR3 is built from 13 residues. Per germline, CDR1 MNHEY and CDR2 SVGEGT. The V end lost 6 bases, the J end lost 7 bases, and 13 bases lay between the germline ends. This chain's CDR3 is CASSMVVSQPQHF. In DNA form, the CDR3 reads TGTGCCAGCAGCATGGTTGTAAGCCAGCCCCAGCATTTT.

This clonotype was seen a handful of times. The chain uses TRBV3-1 and TRBJ2-3, with 8 bases fitting TRBD2. V shed 1 base and J 1 base; nucleotides not matched to a gene: 4. Germline-derived CDR1 and CDR2 are LGHDT and YNNKEL (reference sequence). CDR3 size: 16 residues. CDR3 sequence reads: CASSQGRGGRTDTQYF. The CDR3 region has the DNA TGTGCCAGCAGCCAAGGTCGGGGGGGCCGCACAGATACGCAGTATTTT.

The chain is built from TRBV2 and TRBJ2-3; possible D gene TRBD2, 7 bases. The germline CDR1 and CDR2 sequences are SNHLY and FYNNEI. CDR3 length equals 15 residues. V lost 7 bases to trimming and J lost 2 bases, with 16 bases between them. CDR3 nucleotides: TGTGCCAGCAAGAGGGGGAGGGGGACCACAGATACGCAGTATTTT. Its translation is CASKRGRGTTDTQYF.

In this sample, this clonotype turned up a few times. V is TRBV4-1 and J is TRBJ2-2, with D perhaps given as TRBD1 or TRBD2 (7 bases each). V was trimmed by 6 bases and J by 6 bases, leaving 20 bases between them. Germline assignment: CDR1 MGHRA and CDR2 YSYEKL. The CDR3 spans 16 residues. CDR3 region: CASSFPTTGRAGELFF. The CDR3 DNA reads as TGCGCCAGCAGTTTCCCGACGACAGGGAGGGCCGGGGAGCTGTTTTTT.